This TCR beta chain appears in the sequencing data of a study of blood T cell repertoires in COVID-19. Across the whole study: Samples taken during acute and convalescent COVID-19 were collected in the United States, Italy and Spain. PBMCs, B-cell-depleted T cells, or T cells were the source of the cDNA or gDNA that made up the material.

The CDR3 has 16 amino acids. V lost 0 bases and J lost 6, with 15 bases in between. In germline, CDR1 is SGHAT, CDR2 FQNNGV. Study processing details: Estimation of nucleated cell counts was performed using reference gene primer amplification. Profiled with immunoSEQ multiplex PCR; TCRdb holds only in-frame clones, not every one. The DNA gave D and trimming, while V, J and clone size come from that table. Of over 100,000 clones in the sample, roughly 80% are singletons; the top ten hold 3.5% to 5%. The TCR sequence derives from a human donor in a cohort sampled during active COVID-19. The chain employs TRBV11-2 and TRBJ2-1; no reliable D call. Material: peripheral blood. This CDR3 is CASSLDRYSGRNEQFF. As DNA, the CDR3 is TGTGCCAGCAGCTTAGATCGATATTCTGGCCGCAATGAGCAGTTCTTC.